These 27 T cell receptor beta chains came from one sample sequenced in a study of human T cells and chemical hapten exposure. Time point described: patch test 1, 2 weeks after DPC sensitization. Treatment: therapeutic diphenylcyclopropenone sensitization with weekly scalp DPC. TCRdb passed the RACE reads through MiXCR, listing each CDR3 protein once. The data show about 60,000 distinct CDR3 sequences, over 7.5% seen once. Sequencing was performed on whole blood, taken in connection with sensitization to the hapten diphenylcyclopropenone (DPC). The receptors shown here come from a woman in her thirties or forties with alopecia areata. Some clones in this sample may be carry-over from other donors' samples.

This clonotype was recorded many times. The V call is TRBV20-1, the J call TRBJ2-1; 8 nucleotides match TRBD2. Germline trimming cut 7 bases from V and 0 bases from J; bases unmatched to any gene: 8. Germline lookup yields CDR1 DFQATT and CDR2 SNEGSKA (reference sequence). This CDR3 spans 15 amino acids. CDR3 loop: CSVAGSGSSYNEQFF. The CDR3 coding sequence is TGCAGTGTTGCTGGGAGCGGGAGCTCCTACAATGAGCAGTTCTTC.

As regards this clonotype: A clone one base away is much larger, so this may be a read error. V usage is TRBV6-2 or TRBV6-3 and J usage is TRBJ1-2; a weak D match, TRBD1 (5 bases). The germline V gene encodes CDR1 MNHEY and CDR2 SVGEGT. This CDR3 region has 13 residues. CDR3 in amino acids: CASSRDRNYGNTF. The CDR3 coding sequence is TGTGCCAGCAGTCGAGACAGAAACTATGGCAACACCTTC.

In its sample, this clonotype was seen a few times. The CDR3 DNA sequence: TGCAGTGCTAGAGTAACTAGCGGGAACACCGGGGAGCTGTTTTTT. This translates into CSARVTSGNTGELFF. The rearrangement links TRBV20-1 to TRBJ2-2; 8 nucleotides align to TRBD2. The V segment lost 1 base and the J segment 1 base; nucleotides outside the gene matches: 2. Germline V gene data show CDR1 as DFQATT and CDR2 as SNEGSKA (reference sequence). CDR3 length equals 15 residues.

In the case of this clonotype: A much larger clone is a single base away; this may be a read error. The chain uses TRBV20-1 and TRBJ2-3; D is undetermined. The last part of the DNA fits TRBJ1-5 better; the J call may be wrong. CDR1 is DFQATT and CDR2 is SNEGSKA in the germline V gene (reference sequence). The CDR3 loop spans 14 amino acids. CDR3 amino acids: CSARPGSRTDTQHF. CDR3 nucleotides: TGCAGTGCTAGACCCGGGTCCCGCACAGATACGCAGCATTTT.

This clonotype has ten or more counts. The chain joins TRBV18 to TRBJ2-2; D gene unclear. CDR1 and CDR2 from the germline V gene are KGHSH and LQKENI. The CDR3 spans 17 residues. V was clipped by 4 bases and J by 0 bases, with 15 bases between them. CDR3 amino acids: CASSQPTALANTGELFF. The CDR3 bases are TGTGCCAGCTCACAACCAACAGCACTTGCGAACACCGGGGAGCTGTTTTTT.

This clonotype was seen more than once but under ten times. Here the CDR3 DNA reads TGTGCCAGTAGTAAAAGACACACAGATACGCAGTATTTT. Protein: CASSKRHTDTQYF. V gene TRBV19 combines with J gene TRBJ2-3; no clear D. The CDR3 runs 13 residues. Germline V gene data show CDR1 as LNHDA and CDR2 as SQIVND (reference sequence). V was cut by 4 bases and J by 2 bases, with 7 bases left in between. The full variable domain, its missing parts supplied by reference TRBV19 and TRBJ2-3, is DGGITQSPKYLFRKEGQNVTLSCEQNLNHDAMYWYRQDPGQGLRLIYYSQIVNDFQKGDIAEGYSVSREKKESFPLTVTSAQKNPTAFYLCASSKRHTDTQYFGPGTRLTVL.

This clonotype was seen at least ten times. The chain carries TRBV4-1 and TRBJ1-2, with TRBD1 identical over 9 bases. The V segment lost 2 bases and the J segment 4 bases; nucleotides outside the gene matches: 5. The CDR3 is made up of 15 amino acids. Looked up from germline, CDR1 is MGHRA and CDR2 is YSYEKL. The CDR3 DNA is TGCGCCAGCAGCCAACTTACAGGGGGCACCTATGGCTACACCTTC. As protein: CASSQLTGGTYGYTF.

This clonotype was recorded many times. The chain carries TRBV7-2 and TRBJ1-6, with D uncertain. Germline-derived CDR1 and CDR2 are SGHTA and FQGNSA. This CDR3 comprises 12 residues. The ends were cut back, 2 bases at V and 13 bases at J, with 9 bases in the middle. The CDR3 region is CASSLRSQPLHF. The CDR3 bases are TGTGCCAGCAGCTTACGGAGTCAGCCCCTCCACTTT.

This clonotype was seen many times. The V and J genes are TRBV5-1 and TRBJ2-2, with TRBD2 matching 13 bases. The CDR3 has 18 amino acids. J was trimmed by 6 bases and V by 5 bases; bases with no gene match: 13. Germline-derived CDR1 and CDR2 are SGHRS and YFSETQ. CDR3 loop: CASSRGLAGAMRAGELFF. The DNA for the CDR3 is TGCGCCAGCAGTCGTGGACTAGCGGGGGCCATGAGGGCCGGGGAGCTGTTTTTT.

This clonotype has a single count. The chain joins TRBV10-3 to TRBJ1-6; D remains ambiguous. V lost 5 bases and J lost 5, with 7 bases in between. Germline assignment: CDR1 ENHRY and CDR2 SYGVKD. This CDR3 region has 13 residues. The CDR3 reads CAISKRDNSPLHF. The DNA for the CDR3 is TGTGCCATCAGTAAGAGGGATAATTCACCCCTCCACTTT.

This clonotype was seen only a few times. The chain couples TRBV7-9 to TRBJ2-7; D possibly corresponds to TRBD2 (5 bases). This CDR3 region has 14 residues. V dropped 3 bases and J dropped 5 bases, with 14 bases sitting between them. Germline assignment: CDR1 SEHNR and CDR2 FQNEAQ (reference sequence). The CDR3 loop is CASSFASPRDEQYF. The CDR3 DNA is TGTGCCAGCAGCTTTGCTAGCCCGCGGGACGAGCAGTACTTC.

This clonotype has just a few counts. The CDR3 sequence: CASSQDIQGQIYGYTF. CDR3 DNA sequence: TGTGCCAGCAGCCAAGATATTCAGGGCCAAATCTATGGCTACACCTTC. J is TRBJ1-2 and V is TRBV3-1; possible D gene TRBD1, 5 bases. Germline V gene sequence: CDR1 LGHDT, CDR2 YNNKEL (reference sequence). This CDR3 has 16 residues. V lost 0 bases and J lost 4, with 15 bases in between.

V and J are TRBV3-1 and TRBJ1-2; the D is unclear. CDR1 LGHDT and CDR2 YNNKEL come from the germline V gene (reference sequence). This CDR3 spans 15 amino acids. Trimming removed 4 bases at V and 2 bases at J, with 14 bases between. CDR3 DNA sequence: TGTGCCAGCAGCCCCGGGCATAAGTCGAACTATGGCTACACCTTC. Translating gives CASSPGHKSNYGYTF.

This clonotype has a count of ten or more. This chain connects TRBV7-9 to TRBJ1-4; D is unresolved. This CDR3 region has 11 residues. Deletions cut 3 bases from V and 4 bases from J, with 0 bases between. CDR1 and CDR2 (germline): SEHNR, FQNEAQ (reference sequence). CDR3 in DNA: TGTGCCAGCAGCTTTAATGAAAAACTGTTTTTT. Encoded protein: CASSFNEKLFF.

This clonotype was picked up a small number of times. The CDR3 here is CASIGPTGELFF. The CDR3 nucleotides read TGTGCCAGCATCGGACCCACCGGGGAGCTGTTTTTT. The chain has TRBV6-5 and TRBJ2-2; D is unresolved. The CDR3 length is 12 residues. CDR1 is MNHEY and CDR2 is SVGAGI in the germline V gene. V was cut by 7 bases and J by 4 bases, with 7 bases left in between.

The rearrangement links TRBV27 to TRBJ1-1, with D unclear. Germline CDR1 is MNHEY and CDR2 is SMNVEV (reference sequence). The V end lost 7 bases, the J end lost 5 bases, and 17 bases lay between the germline ends. This CDR3 comprises 14 residues. CDR3 DNA: TGTGCCAGCAACCCCGGTAGAGCTGGTACTGAAGCTTTCTTT. Protein product: CASNPGRAGTEAFF.

This clonotype was counted only a few times. This chain joins TRBV29-1 and TRBJ1-3; D is unclear. Germline CDR1 reads SQVTM; CDR2 reads ANQGSEA. This CDR3 comprises 11 residues. CDR3 nucleotide sequence: TGCACCACCTTATTAGCAAACACCATATATTTT. Translating gives CTTLLANTIYF.

Comment on this clonotype: A read error may explain this, as a much larger clone is one base away. The rearrangement uses TRBV4-3 and TRBJ1-2; possibly TRBD1 for D (5 bases). The V end lost 4 bases, the J end lost 12 bases, and 24 bases lay between the germline ends. CDR1 and CDR2 from the germline V gene are LGHNA and YSLEER. The CDR3 is 15 residues long. The CDR3 spells CASSRDREIYGGNTF. Written as DNA, the CDR3 is TGCGCCAGCAGCCGGGACCGGGAAATCTATGGAGGCAACACCTTC.

This clonotype was observed a few times. This chain joins TRBV6-2 or TRBV6-3 and TRBJ2-3; 11 nucleotides align to TRBD2. The CDR3 totals 15 residues. CDR1 is MNHEY, CDR2 SVGEGT, per germline. With V trimmed by 6 bases and J by 2 bases, 4 bases remained unmatched. The CDR3 DNA follows: TGTGCCAGCAGAGATAGCGGGGGGGACACAGATACGCAGTATTTT. Translation: CASRDSGGDTDTQYF.

Relative to its sample, this clonotype is medium-sized. The genes are TRBV29-1 and TRBJ2-1, with D unresolved. CDR1 is SQVTM, CDR2 ANQGSEA, per germline. This CDR3 comprises 13 residues. Trimming left V 6 bases short and J 3 bases short, with 12 bases between. The CDR3 region is CSVARSRYNEQFF. For the CDR3, the DNA is TGCAGCGTCGCCCGATCCCGCTACAATGAGCAGTTCTTC.

V and J are TRBV2 and TRBJ2-7; D is uncertain. Trimming took 8 bases from V and 6 from J, leaving 11 bases between them. In germline, CDR1 is SNHLY, CDR2 FYNNEI. This CDR3 is 11 amino acids long. The CDR3 protein is CASLRPGEQYF. The CDR3 DNA sequence: TGTGCCAGCCTTCGACCTGGCGAGCAGTACTTC.

This clonotype was seen at least ten times. The genes are TRBV4-1 and TRBJ1-2; a weak D match, TRBD1 (5 bases). The ends were cut back, 5 bases at V and 4 bases at J, with 17 bases in the middle. Germline V gene data show CDR1 as MGHRA and CDR2 as YSYEKL. This CDR3 region has 15 residues. The CDR3 DNA is TGCGCCAGCAGCGAGGTTGGGGGAAGGGTCTATGGCTACACCTTC. It translates to CASSEVGGRVYGYTF.

This clonotype was seen more than once but under ten times. The J gene is TRBJ1-5, the V gene TRBV6-4; no clear D. There are 13 residues in the CDR3. V dropped 8 bases and J dropped 4 bases, with 12 bases sitting between them. From germline, CDR1 is MRHNA and CDR2 SNTAGT. CDR3 in DNA: TGTGCCAGCTCAAGGGATCGTAATCAGCCCCAGCATTTT. It specifies CASSRDRNQPQHF.

The table lists this clonotype with many counts. This chain links TRBV3-1 with TRBJ2-3; 15 bases are shared with TRBD2. Per germline, CDR1 LGHDT and CDR2 YNNKEL (reference sequence). Trimming took 2 bases from V and 10 from J; bases not matched to a gene: 4. The CDR3 loop spans 15 amino acids. CDR3 sequence: CASSQRTSGGAAQYF. DNA for the CDR3: TGTGCCAGCAGCCAAAGGACTAGCGGGGGGGCAGCGCAGTATTTT.

J is TRBJ2-7 and V is TRBV5-3; 12 nucleotides align to TRBD2. TRBV5-3 is an open reading frame, and its role is uncertain. V shed 3 bases and J 2 bases; nucleotides not matched to a gene: 6. CDR3 length: 16 residues. CDR3 in amino acids: CARSSRTSGAAYEQYF. The CDR3 region has the DNA TGTGCCAGAAGCTCCCGGACTAGCGGGGCCGCCTACGAGCAGTACTTC.

On this clonotype itself: The conserved final phenylalanine or tryptophan is absent from the CDR3, which likely points to a read error. The rearrangement joins TRBV7-2 to TRBJ2-7, with 7 nucleotides matching TRBD2. The trim removed 5 bases at V and 3 bases at J, leaving 4 bases unmatched. The CDR3 has 13 residues. Germline assignment: CDR1 SGHTA and CDR2 FQGNSA. DNA of the CDR3: TGTGCCAGCAGCCCAGCGGGGATCTACGAGCAGTACTAC. It encodes CASSPAGIYEQYY.

This clonotype was observed many times. The CDR3 loop is CASNQGGAGDTQYF. CDR3 nucleotides: TGTGCCAGCAATCAGGGGGGCGCAGGAGATACGCAGTATTTT. V and J are TRBV12-3 or TRBV12-4 and TRBJ2-3; possibly TRBD1 for D (7 bases). Trimming removed 7 bases from V and 5 bases from J, with 16 bases in between. There are 14 residues in the CDR3.